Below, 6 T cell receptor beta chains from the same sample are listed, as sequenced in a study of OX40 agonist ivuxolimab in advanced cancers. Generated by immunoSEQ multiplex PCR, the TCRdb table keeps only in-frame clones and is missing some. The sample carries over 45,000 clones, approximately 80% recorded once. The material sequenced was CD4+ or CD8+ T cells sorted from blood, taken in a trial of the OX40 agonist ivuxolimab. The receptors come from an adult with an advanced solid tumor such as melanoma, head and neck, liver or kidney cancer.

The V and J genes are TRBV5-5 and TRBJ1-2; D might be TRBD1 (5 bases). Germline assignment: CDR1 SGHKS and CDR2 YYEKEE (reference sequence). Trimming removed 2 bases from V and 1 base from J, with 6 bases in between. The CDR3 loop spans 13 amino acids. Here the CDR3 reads CASSFRDNYGYTF. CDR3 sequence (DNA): TGTGCCAGCAGCTTCAGGGATAACTATGGCTACACCTTC.

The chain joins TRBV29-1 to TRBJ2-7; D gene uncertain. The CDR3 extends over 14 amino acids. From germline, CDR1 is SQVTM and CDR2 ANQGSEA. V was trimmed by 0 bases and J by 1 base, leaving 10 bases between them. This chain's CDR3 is CSVEETRQSYEQYF. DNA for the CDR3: TGCAGCGTTGAAGAAACACGTCAATCCTACGAGCAGTACTTC.

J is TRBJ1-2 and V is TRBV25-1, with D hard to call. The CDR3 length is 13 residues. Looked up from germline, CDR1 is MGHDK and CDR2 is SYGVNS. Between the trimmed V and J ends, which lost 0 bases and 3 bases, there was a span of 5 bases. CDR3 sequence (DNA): TGTGCCAGCAGTGAATATGGGGACTATGGCTACACCTTC. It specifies CASSEYGDYGYTF.

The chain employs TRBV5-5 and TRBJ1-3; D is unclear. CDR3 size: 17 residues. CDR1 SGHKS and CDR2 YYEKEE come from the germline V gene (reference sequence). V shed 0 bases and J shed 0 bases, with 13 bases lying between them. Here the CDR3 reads CASSLGLFGVSGNTIYF. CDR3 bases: TGTGCCAGCAGCTTGGGTCTTTTCGGGGTCTCTGGAAACACCATATATTTT. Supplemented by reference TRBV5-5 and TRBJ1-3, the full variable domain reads DAGVTQSPTHLIKTRGQQVTLRCSPISGHKSVSWYQQVLGQGPQFIFQYYEKEERGRGNFPDRFSARQFPNYSSELNVNALLLGDSALYLCASSLGLFGVSGNTIYFGEGSWLTVV.

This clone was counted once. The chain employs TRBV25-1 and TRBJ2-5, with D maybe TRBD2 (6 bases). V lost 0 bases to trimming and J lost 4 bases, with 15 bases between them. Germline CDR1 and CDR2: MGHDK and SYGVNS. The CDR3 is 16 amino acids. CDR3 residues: CASSEYPGASRETQYF. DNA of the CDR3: TGTGCCAGCAGTGAATATCCGGGAGCGAGTAGAGAGACCCAGTACTTC.

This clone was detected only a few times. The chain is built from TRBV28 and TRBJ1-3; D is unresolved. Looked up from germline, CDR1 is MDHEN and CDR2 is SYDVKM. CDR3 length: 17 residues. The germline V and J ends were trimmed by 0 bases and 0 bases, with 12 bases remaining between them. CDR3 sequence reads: CASSLWAGTSSGNTIYF. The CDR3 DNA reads TGTGCCAGCAGTTTATGGGCAGGAACAAGCTCTGGAAACACCATATATTTT. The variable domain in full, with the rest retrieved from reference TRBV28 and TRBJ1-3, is DVKVTQSSRYLVKRTGEKVFLECVQDMDHENMFWYRQDPGLGLRLIYFSYDVKMKEKGDIPEGYSVSREKKERFSLILESASTNQTSMYLCASSLWAGTSSGNTIYFGEGSWLTVV.